Listed below are T cell receptor beta chains from one sample, sequenced in a study of blood T cells in healthy people across ages. TCRdb reprocessed the 5' RACE reads via MiXCR and lists one record per CDR3 protein. Of around 2 million distinct CDR3 sequences in the sample, 30% to 40% were seen once. The source material was blood. All receptors come from a human donor in good health. Both conserved end residues are part of each CDR3. Fields, in order: D gene, V gene, J gene, clone size, CDR3 DNA, CDR3 protein. D genes are given only for firm matches. A row's size may be missing; if present it is once, few, many or a size class.

D: NA
V: TRBV7-9
J: TRBJ1-2
size: few
DNA: TGTGCCAGCAGCTTAGCAGGGAGTAAAGGCTACACCTTC
CDR3: CASSLAGSKGYTF

D: NA
V: TRBV7-2
J: TRBJ2-5
size: NA
DNA: TGTGCCAGCAGCTTACCGGGTTTCCAAGAGACCCAGTACTTC
CDR3: CASSLPGFQETQYF

D: NA
V: TRBV7-9
J: TRBJ1-2
size: NA
DNA: TGTGCCAGCAGTCCTACAGTAGGCCTCTATGGCTACACCTTC
CDR3: CASSPTVGLYGYTF

D: NA
V: TRBV7-2
J: TRBJ1-2
size: many
DNA: TGTGCCAGCAGCTACCAAGGTCCCTATGGCTACACCTTC
CDR3: CASSYQGPYGYTF

D: NA
V: TRBV5-6
J: TRBJ2-4
size: NA
DNA: TGTGCCAGCAGGCCCGGACGAAGCAACATTCAGTACTTC
CDR3: CASRPGRSNIQYF

D: NA
V: TRBV6-5
J: TRBJ2-1
size: NA
DNA: TGTGCCAGCAGTTATGCCCCGGCAGCTTTTGACAATGAGCAGTTCTTC
CDR3: CASSYAPAAFDNEQFF

D: NA
V: TRBV20-1
J: TRBJ2-7
size: many
DNA: TGCAGTGCTGGGGGTCGTTACGAGCAGTACTTC
CDR3: CSAGGRYEQYF

D: NA
V: TRBV6-2/TRBV6-3
J: TRBJ2-3
size: few
DNA: TGTGCCACCTGGTCGGGGGACCCCAGAGTTACAGATACGCAGTATTTT
CDR3: CATWSGDPRVTDTQYF

D: TRBD1
V: TRBV7-2
J: TRBJ1-5
size: NA
DNA: TGTGCCAGCAGCCGACAGGGGGTGGTCAATCAGCCCCAGCATTTT
CDR3: CASSRQGVVNQPQHF

D: NA
V: TRBV24-1
J: TRBJ2-3
size: few
DNA: TGTGCCACCAGTGAGGAATACAGGGAGACGCAGTATTTT
CDR3: CATSEEYRETQYF

D: NA
V: TRBV7-9
J: TRBJ1-2
size: NA
DNA: TGTGCCAGCAGCATGAGAGGAGGGGGCTATGGCTACACCTTC
CDR3: CASSMRGGGYGYTF

D: NA
V: TRBV29-1
J: TRBJ1-2
size: NA
DNA: TGCAGCGTTGTACGGGAAGGGGGCTACACCTTC
CDR3: CSVVREGGYTF

D: NA
V: TRBV29-1
J: TRBJ2-2
size: NA
DNA: TGCAGCGTTTCCCAGGGGGGGAACACCGGGGAGCTGTTTTTT
CDR3: CSVSQGGNTGELFF

D: NA
V: TRBV7-2
J: TRBJ1-2
size: NA
DNA: TGTGCCAGCAGCTGGGAAAGCAACCTCAACTATGGCTACACCTTC
CDR3: CASSWESNLNYGYTF

D: NA
V: TRBV28
J: TRBJ1-1
size: few
DNA: TGTGCCAGCAGTTTCGTCTATGGGCAGAGGAACACTGAAGCTTTCTTT
CDR3: CASSFVYGQRNTEAFF

D: NA
V: TRBV20-1
J: TRBJ2-1
size: few
DNA: TGCAGTGCCCGCGGGCCTTTAGACGAGCAGTTCTTC
CDR3: CSARGPLDEQFF

D: NA
V: TRBV4-1
J: TRBJ2-7
size: NA
DNA: TGCGCCAGCAGCCAACCCTCCGGGACCCCCTACGAGCAGTACTTC
CDR3: CASSQPSGTPYEQYF

D: NA
V: TRBV6-2/TRBV6-3
J: TRBJ1-2
size: few
DNA: TGTGCCAGCGGGCAGGGAATCTATGGCTACACCTTC
CDR3: CASGQGIYGYTF

D: TRBD1
V: TRBV5-6
J: TRBJ2-3
size: few
DNA: TGTGCCAGCAGCAGTTACAGGGGGCAAATTGGGGATACGCAGTATTTT
CDR3: CASSSYRGQIGDTQYF

D: TRBD2
V: TRBV29-1
J: TRBJ2-1
size: NA
DNA: TGCAGCGTTGGATTATTAGCGGGGGGGAGTGAGCAGTTCTTC
CDR3: CSVGLLAGGSEQFF

D: TRBD1
V: TRBV28
J: TRBJ2-7
size: NA
DNA: TGTGCCCACAGTACGGGGACAGCATCCTACGAGCAGTACTTC
CDR3: CAHSTGTASYEQYF

D: TRBD1
V: TRBV6-6
J: TRBJ1-2
size: NA
DNA: TGTGCCAGCCAAACGACAGGGGTCTATGGCTACACCTTC
CDR3: CASQTTGVYGYTF

D: NA
V: TRBV4-2
J: TRBJ1-2
size: few
DNA: TGTGCCAGCAGACTCCCGGGGCAGGAGTATGGCTACACCTTC
CDR3: CASRLPGQEYGYTF

D: NA
V: TRBV28
J: TRBJ2-1
size: once
DNA: TGTGCCAGCAGTGCGGCCCGGGGATCTGGGTCTGAGCAGTTCTTC
CDR3: CASSAARGSGSEQFF

D: NA
V: TRBV3-1
J: TRBJ2-5
size: NA
DNA: TGTGCCAGCAGCCAAGGCTATACTAGCAGGCAAGAGACCCAGTACTTC
CDR3: CASSQGYTSRQETQYF

D: TRBD2
V: TRBV5-6
J: TRBJ2-7
size: few
DNA: TGTGCCAGCAGCACACTAGCGGGTTACTACGAGCAGTACTTC
CDR3: CASSTLAGYYEQYF

D: TRBD1
V: TRBV5-1
J: TRBJ1-2
size: NA
DNA: TGCGCCAGCAGCGGACAGGCTGGGGGGAGCTACACCTTC
CDR3: CASSGQAGGSYTF

D: NA
V: TRBV7-2
J: TRBJ2-3
size: few
DNA: TGTGCCAGCAGCTCCCGACGGACTAGCACAGATACGCAGTATTTT
CDR3: CASSSRRTSTDTQYF

D: NA
V: TRBV5-1
J: TRBJ1-1
size: NA
DNA: TGCGCCAGCAGATATGAGAACACTGAAGCTTTCTTT
CDR3: CASRYENTEAFF

D: NA
V: TRBV5-6
J: TRBJ2-7
size: NA
DNA: TGTGCCAGCAGCTCCCCGACCCCGGACAGAACCTACGAGCAGTACTTC
CDR3: CASSSPTPDRTYEQYF

D: NA
V: TRBV7-9
J: TRBJ2-4
size: NA
DNA: TGTGCCAGCAGCGGCCCACAAGTAACTGTCTCGTGGCAGTACTTC
CDR3: CASSGPQVTVSWQYF

D: NA
V: TRBV10-3
J: TRBJ2-3
size: few
DNA: TGTGCCATCAGTAGCATCGGGGACACAGATACGCAGTATTTT
CDR3: CAISSIGDTDTQYF

D: TRBD2
V: TRBV6-4
J: TRBJ2-3
size: once
DNA: TGTGCCAGCAGTGAACTAGCGAGCACAGATACGCAGTATTTT
CDR3: CASSELASTDTQYF

D: NA
V: TRBV19
J: TRBJ1-2
size: NA
DNA: TGTGCCAGTAGGATCGGCCGGAATACGGGCTATGGCTACACCTTC
CDR3: CASRIGRNTGYGYTF

D: NA
V: TRBV28
J: TRBJ2-3
size: few
DNA: TGTGCCAGCAGTTTTATGTCCGTCACAGATACGCAGTATTTT
CDR3: CASSFMSVTDTQYF

D: NA
V: TRBV7-9
J: TRBJ2-3
size: NA
DNA: TGTGCCAGCAGCCTCGCGCGAGGGGGGTCAGATACGCAGTATTTT
CDR3: CASSLARGGSDTQYF

D: TRBD1
V: TRBV10-3
J: TRBJ1-1
size: NA
DNA: TGTGCCATCAGTGATGGAAAGCGGGACAGGAGGAAGACTGAAGCTTTCTTT
CDR3: CAISDGKRDRRKTEAFF

D: TRBD1
V: TRBV12-5
J: TRBJ2-7
size: NA
DNA: TGTGCTAGTGGCCAGGGACAGGGAGGCCACGAGCAGTACTTC
CDR3: CASGQGQGGHEQYF

D: TRBD2
V: TRBV7-8
J: TRBJ2-5
size: few
DNA: TGTGCCAGCAGCTCTAGCTCCGCGACTAGCGGGGCTACGGCCCAGTACTTC
CDR3: CASSSSSATSGATAQYF

D: NA
V: TRBV5-1
J: TRBJ2-6
size: NA
DNA: TGCGCCAGCAGCTTACAGAGTGCTGGGGCCAACGTCCTGACTTTC
CDR3: CASSLQSAGANVLTF

D: TRBD1
V: TRBV15
J: TRBJ2-1
size: NA
DNA: TGTGCCACCAGCAGCCAGGACAGGGGGAACAATGAGCAGTTCTTC
CDR3: CATSSQDRGNNEQFF

D: NA
V: TRBV6-1
J: TRBJ1-2
size: few
DNA: TGTGCCAGTGGAGGCAGGGAAGGAGGCTACACCTTC
CDR3: CASGGREGGYTF

D: NA
V: TRBV6-2/TRBV6-3
J: TRBJ2-7
size: NA
DNA: TGTGCCAGCAGTACTCGACGGATTCAGGGGCACGAGCAGTACTTC
CDR3: CASSTRRIQGHEQYF